The 5 T cell receptor beta chains below come from one sample, sequenced in a study of shared clonotypes between healthy human individuals. Naive CD8 cells lacked CD45RO and underwent positive selection for CCR7, leaving out terminally differentiated effector memory CD45RA+ cells. The protocol was immunoSEQ multiplex PCR, while the TCRdb copy is restricted to in-frame clones and leaves out a portion. The data contain some 2 million clones, approximately 94% of them singletons. The specimen was naive CD8+ T cells sorted from blood. Receptors were obtained from a man between 18 and 29 years old in good health.

J is TRBJ2-1 and V is TRBV10-3; D possibly corresponds to TRBD2 (5 bases). The CDR3 consists of 15 residues. V was clipped by 10 bases and J by 4 bases, with 20 bases between them. CDR1 is ENHRY and CDR2 is SYGVKD in the germline V gene. CDR3 in DNA: TGTGCCACCACGGACTCCCTCCATGGATACAATGAGCAGTTCTTC. It yields the protein CATTDSLHGYNEQFF.

The chain combines TRBV28 with TRBJ2-7, with 8 bases fitting TRBD1. CDR1 and CDR2 (germline): MDHEN, SYDVKM. The CDR3 has 15 residues. After removal of 2 bases from V and 2 bases from J, the junction contained 5 bases not matched to a gene. The CDR3 loop reads CASSLGGTGPYEQYF. The CDR3 DNA reads TGTGCCAGCAGTTTAGGAGGGACAGGTCCCTACGAGCAGTACTTC.

The chain couples TRBV4-3 to TRBJ2-5, with D possibly being TRBD1 or TRBD2 (6 bases each). Trimming removed 1 base from V and 4 bases from J, with 13 bases in between. Germline loops: CDR1 LGHNA, CDR2 YSLEER. This CDR3 has 15 residues. The CDR3 loop is CASSQGGGGGETQYF. CDR3 in DNA: TGCGCCAGCAGCCAAGGGGGTGGAGGGGGAGAGACCCAGTACTTC.

This chain links TRBV6-5 with TRBJ1-1, with D hard to call. The CDR3 is made up of 14 amino acids. CDR1 and CDR2 (germline): MNHEY, SVGAGI. Trimming cost V 6 bases and J 2 bases, with 13 bases left between them. This CDR3 is CASSENQANTEAFF. The DNA for the CDR3 is TGTGCCAGCAGCGAAAACCAGGCTAACACTGAAGCTTTCTTT.

This chain joins TRBV18 and TRBJ2-2; D unclear. Germline-derived CDR1 and CDR2 are KGHSH and LQKENI. CDR3 length equals 15 residues. V lost 3 bases and J 2 bases, leaving 10 bases between the germline ends. In DNA, the CDR3 is TGTGCCAGCTCACCGACCGCCCCAAACACCGGGGAGCTGTTTTTT. Encoded protein: CASSPTAPNTGELFF.